Each of the 14 T cell receptor beta chains below was sequenced from the same sample in a study of CD8 T cells in Susac syndrome. Reverse transcription of roughly 0.45 to 1 ug RNA was carried out with random hexamers. TCRdb fed the immunoSEQ multiplex PCR reads into MiXCR, producing one record per CDR3 protein. The sample includes some 190,000 distinct CDR3 sequences, under 95% seen only once; the top ten take about 0.1%. Sequenced material: CD4+ T cells from PBMCs. The receptors come from a human donor in good health.

The V gene is TRBV5-1, the J gene TRBJ1-6; D is ambiguous. V was shortened by 4 bases and J by 0 bases, with 17 bases between the two germline ends. Germline V lookup: CDR1 SGHRS, CDR2 YFSETQ. The length of the CDR3 is 18 residues. The CDR3 region has the DNA TGCGCCAGCAGCCCCTTCGGGATTACGAGCTCCTATAATTCACCCCTCCACTTT. Encoded protein: CASSPFGITSSYNSPLHF. The full variable domain, completed using reference TRBV5-1 and TRBJ1-6, is KAGVTQTPRYLIKTRGQQVTLSCSPISGHRSVSWYQQTPGQGLQFLFEYFSETQRNKGNFPGRFSGRQFSNSRSEMNVSTLELGDSALYLCASSPFGITSSYNSPLHFGNGTRLTVT.

The gene calls are TRBV24-1 and TRBJ2-1; 8 bases line up with TRBD2. J was trimmed by 6 bases and V by 4 bases; bases with no gene match: 10. The germline V gene encodes CDR1 KGHDR and CDR2 SFDVKD. The CDR3 runs to 16 residues. Here the CDR3 DNA reads TGTGCCACCAGTGACCCTGGCGCTAGCGGGTTCAATGAGCAGTTCTTC. Its protein product is CATSDPGASGFNEQFF.

V gene TRBV10-3 combines with J gene TRBJ2-1; TRBD1 might be the D (6 bases). CDR1 is ENHRY and CDR2 is SYGVKD in the germline V gene. The CDR3 extends over 16 amino acids. V was pared by 5 bases and J by 9 bases, with 23 bases between. DNA for the CDR3: TGTGCCATCAGTCAAAAGGGGGTGATGAGTGGAAGTGAGCAGTTCTTC. This codes for CAISQKGVMSGSEQFF.

This sequence joins TRBV5-1 and TRBJ2-5; TRBD1 aligns across 8 bases. J was trimmed by 4 bases and V by 4 bases; bases with no gene match: 6. Per the germline V gene, CDR1 is SGHRS and CDR2 is YFSETQ. The CDR3 contains 14 residues. The CDR3 here is CASSKGTGRETQYF. The CDR3 nucleotides are TGCGCCAGCAGCAAAGGGACAGGCAGAGAGACCCAGTACTTC. The full variable domain, rest sourced from reference TRBV5-1 and TRBJ2-5, is KAGVTQTPRYLIKTRGQQVTLSCSPISGHRSVSWYQQTPGQGLQFLFEYFSETQRNKGNFPGRFSGRQFSNSRSEMNVSTLELGDSALYLCASSKGTGRETQYFGPGTRLLVL.

This chain's CDR3 is CASSEATAYGYTF. The CDR3 DNA sequence: TGTGCCAGCAGTGAGGCGACAGCCTATGGCTACACCTTC. The chain carries TRBV25-1 and TRBJ1-2; D is perhaps TRBD1 (5 bases). The CDR3 has 13 residues. V lost 3 bases and J 4 bases, leaving 9 bases between the germline ends. Germline assignment: CDR1 MGHDK and CDR2 SYGVNS.

The V and J genes are TRBV4-1 and TRBJ2-5; the D gene is possibly TRBD1 (5 bases). From germline, CDR1 is MGHRA and CDR2 YSYEKL. This CDR3 spans 17 amino acids. V was trimmed by 1 base and J by 4 bases, leaving 19 bases between them. In nucleotides, the CDR3 is TGCGCCAGCAGCCAAGCGGAAGGGGTGGCTCAGCGAGAGACCCAGTACTTC. It encodes CASSQAEGVAQRETQYF.

The rearrangement uses TRBV7-2 and TRBJ1-6, with 8 bases fitting TRBD1. Germline V gene data show CDR1 as SGHTA and CDR2 as FQGNSA. There are 15 residues in the CDR3. Trimming at V came to 3 bases and at J to 6 bases, leaving 4 bases not matched to a gene. CDR3 sequence reads: CASSFQGATNSPLHF. CDR3 nucleotides: TGTGCCAGCAGCTTCCAGGGGGCTACTAATTCACCCCTCCACTTT.

The rearrangement joins TRBV18 to TRBJ1-2; possible D gene TRBD1, 5 bases. The CDR3 length is 16 residues. The V and J ends lost 3 bases and 2 bases respectively, with 16 bases between them. Germline loops: CDR1 KGHSH, CDR2 LQKENI. This CDR3 is CASSPIPGQANYGYTF. The CDR3 nucleotides are TGTGCCAGCTCACCCATCCCTGGACAAGCAAACTATGGCTACACCTTC.

The chain couples TRBV7-8 to TRBJ2-7; D tentatively fits TRBD1 or TRBD2 (5 bases each). The CDR3 consists of 14 residues. Deletions cut 3 bases from V and 6 bases from J, with 15 bases between. Germline lookup yields CDR1 SGHVS and CDR2 FQNEAQ. Here the CDR3 reads CASSLLRDRLEQYF. Here the CDR3 DNA reads TGTGCCAGCAGCTTGCTCCGGGACCGCCTCGAGCAGTACTTC.

V and J are TRBV20-1 and TRBJ1-2; 7 positions match TRBD1. The trim removed 2 bases at V and 4 bases at J, leaving 13 bases unmatched. The germline gives CDR1 DFQATT, CDR2 SNEGSKA (reference sequence). The CDR3 is 16 amino acids. CDR3 sequence: CSARSQGVAGGYGYTF. The CDR3 coding sequence is TGCAGTGCTAGAAGCCAGGGGGTGGCCGGAGGCTATGGCTACACCTTC.

The rearrangement links TRBV24-1 to TRBJ2-4; TRBD1 agrees at 7 bases. Germline CDR1 is KGHDR and CDR2 is SFDVKD. The CDR3 spans 13 residues. The ends lost 7 bases at V and 7 bases at J; junction bases unmatched: 6. The CDR3 region is CATSPDRENIQYF. Here the CDR3 DNA reads TGTGCCACCAGCCCCGACAGGGAGAACATTCAGTACTTC.

The gene calls are TRBV7-8 and TRBJ2-3; TRBD1 might be the D (6 bases). Trimming took off 3 bases at V and 4 bases at J, with 20 bases between the two ends. Germline V gene lookup returns CDR1 SGHVS and CDR2 FQNEAQ. The CDR3 has 17 residues. Written as DNA, the CDR3 is TGTGCCAGCAGCTTCTCCCCTACAGGGTCAGGAGCAGATACGCAGTATTTT. Translation: CASSFSPTGSGADTQYF. The complete variable domain, with remaining parts taken from reference TRBV7-8 and TRBJ2-3, reads GAGVSQSPRYKVAKRGQDVALRCDPISGHVSLFWYQQALGQGPEFLTYFQNEAQLDKSGLPSDRFFAERPEGSVSTLKIQRTQQEDSAVYLCASSFSPTGSGADTQYFGPGTRLTVL.

The V and J genes are TRBV5-1 and TRBJ1-1, with D maybe TRBD1 (5 bases). The V end was cut by 4 bases, the J end by 11 bases, with 18 bases between. The CDR3 consists of 13 residues. Looked up from germline, CDR1 is SGHRS and CDR2 is YFSETQ. The DNA of the CDR3 is TGCGCCAGCAGCGGGACGGACCGTCCGGGGGCTTTCTTT. This codes for CASSGTDRPGAFF.

The chain combines TRBV24-1 with TRBJ2-1; D remains ambiguous. With 5 bases removed from V and 8 bases from J, the gap between germline ends came to 21 bases. The CDR3 is 16 residues long. Germline CDR1 reads KGHDR; CDR2 reads SFDVKD. The CDR3 bases are TGTGCCACCAGTGCTCCCCGGACCCAAAGAAGCTATGAGCAGTTCTTC. Amino acid sequence: CATSAPRTQRSYEQFF.